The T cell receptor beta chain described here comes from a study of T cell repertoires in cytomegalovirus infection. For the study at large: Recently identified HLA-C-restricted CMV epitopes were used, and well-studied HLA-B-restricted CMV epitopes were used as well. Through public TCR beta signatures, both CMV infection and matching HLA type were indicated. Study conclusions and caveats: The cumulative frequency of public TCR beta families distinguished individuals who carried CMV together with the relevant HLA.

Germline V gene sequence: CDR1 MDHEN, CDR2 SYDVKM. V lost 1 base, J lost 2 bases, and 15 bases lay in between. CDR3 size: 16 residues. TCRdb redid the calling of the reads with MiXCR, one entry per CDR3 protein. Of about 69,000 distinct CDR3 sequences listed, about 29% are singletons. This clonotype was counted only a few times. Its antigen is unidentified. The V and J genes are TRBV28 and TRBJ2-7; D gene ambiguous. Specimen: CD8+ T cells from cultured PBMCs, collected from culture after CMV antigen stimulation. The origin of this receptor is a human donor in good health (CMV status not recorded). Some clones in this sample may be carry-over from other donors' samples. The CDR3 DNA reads TGTGCCAGCAGTTTATCAAGGATAAGCGCAACCTACGAGCAGTACTTC. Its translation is CASSLSRISATYEQYF.